Shown below are 21 T cell receptor beta chains from a single sample sequenced in a study of T cell responses to AZD1222 COVID-19 vaccine. Some clones are missing from TCRdb's copy, which holds only in-frame ones; the method was immunoSEQ multiplex PCR. Of about 110,000 clones listed, 85% to 90% are singletons. The material was peripheral blood, obtained on day 0 of AZD1222 vaccination. The receptors shown here come from an adult in good health.

J is TRBJ2-1 and V is TRBV11-2; 11 bases align to TRBD2. Germline V gives CDR1 SGHAT, CDR2 FQNNGV. The CDR3 is 15 residues long. Trimming at V came to 2 bases and at J to 5 bases, leaving 2 bases not matched to a gene. The CDR3 DNA reads as TGTGCCAGCAGCTTACTAGCGGGGGGAGACAATGAGCAGTTCTTC. Amino acids: CASSLLAGGDNEQFF. Based on the CDR3 plus reference TRBV11-2 and TRBJ2-1, the full variable domain is EAGVAQSPRYKIIEKRQSVAFWCNPISGHATLYWYQQILGQGPKLLIQFQNNGVVDDSQLPKDRFSAERLKGVDSTLKIQPAKLEDSAVYLCASSLLAGGDNEQFFGPGTRLTVL.

This clone showed up just a few times. The chain couples TRBV4-1 to TRBJ1-2; a weak D match, TRBD1 (6 bases). The CDR3 totals 17 residues. The V end was cut by 0 bases, the J end by 2 bases, with 16 bases between. CDR1 is MGHRA and CDR2 is YSYEKL in the germline V gene. CDR3 region: CASSQELAGTLNYGYTF. Written as DNA, the CDR3 is TGCGCCAGCAGCCAAGAGTTGGCCGGGACACTGAACTATGGCTACACCTTC.

The chain has TRBV5-6 and TRBJ2-7, with a weak D call TRBD2 (5 bases). CDR1 SGHDT and CDR2 YYEEEE come from the germline V gene. This CDR3 is 14 amino acids long. With 5 bases removed from V and 7 bases from J, the gap between germline ends came to 19 bases. CDR3 sequence: CASSSSPTTSEQYF. CDR3 in DNA: TGTGCCAGCAGTTCTAGCCCGACAACTTCGGAGCAGTACTTC.

The CDR3 DNA reads as TGTGCCAGCACGGGGGGGCCATCCTACGAGCAGTACTTC. The encoded protein is CASTGGPSYEQYF. This chain uses TRBV28 with TRBJ2-7, with TRBD2 matching 8 bases. The CDR3 has 13 amino acids. From germline, CDR1 is MDHEN and CDR2 SYDVKM. The ends lost 7 bases at V and 1 base at J; junction bases unmatched: 3.

The CDR3 protein is CASFPQPQHF. The CDR3 DNA is TGTGCCAGCTTTCCCCAGCCCCAGCATTTT. The J gene is TRBJ1-5, the V gene TRBV18; no firm D call. CDR1 and CDR2 (germline): KGHSH, LQKENI. The CDR3 extends over 10 amino acids. With 7 bases removed from V and 7 bases from J, the gap between germline ends came to 5 bases.

The V and J genes are TRBV27 and TRBJ2-5; D may match TRBD1 or TRBD2 (7 bases each). The germline V gene has CDR1 MNHEY and CDR2 SMNVEV (reference sequence). With 1 base removed from V and 5 bases from J, the gap between germline ends came to 11 bases. The CDR3 has 14 residues. The CDR3 loop is CASSLFQGGETQYF. The CDR3 DNA reads as TGTGCCAGCAGTTTATTTCAGGGGGGGGAGACCCAGTACTTC.

The rearrangement links TRBV6-2 or TRBV6-3 to TRBJ2-3; D is perhaps TRBD1 (5 bases). The V end lost 7 bases, the J end lost 0 bases, and 17 bases lay between the germline ends. Germline V gene lookup returns CDR1 MNHEY and CDR2 SVGEGT. CDR3 length equals 16 residues. CDR3 sequence: CASNPPRTHSTDTQYF. The CDR3 region has the DNA TGTGCCAGCAACCCTCCAAGGACACATAGCACAGATACGCAGTATTTT.

This sequence joins TRBV7-8 and TRBJ1-5; D is perhaps TRBD1 (5 bases). The germline CDR1 and CDR2 sequences are SGHVS and FQNEAQ. The germline V and J ends were trimmed by 3 bases and 5 bases, with 14 bases remaining between them. The CDR3 is 15 residues long. In nucleotides, the CDR3 is TGTGCCAGCAGCTTCCCGGGGGGAATCGATCAGCCCCAGCATTTT. Translation: CASSFPGGIDQPQHF.

The gene calls are TRBV27 and TRBJ1-1; D remains unclear. V gave up 5 bases and J gave up 9 bases, with 16 bases separating them. The CDR3 is made up of 13 amino acids. The germline gives CDR1 MNHEY, CDR2 SMNVEV (reference sequence). CDR3 protein: CASSGYGPGKAFF. The CDR3 DNA reads TGTGCCAGCAGTGGCTACGGGCCGGGTAAAGCTTTCTTT.

CDR3: CATSRKTGGSYNEQFF. Here the CDR3 DNA reads TGTGCCACCAGCAGAAAGACAGGGGGTTCCTACAATGAGCAGTTCTTC. The chain is built from TRBV15 and TRBJ2-1; 9 bases fit TRBD1. With V trimmed by 2 bases and J by 1 base, 3 bases remained unmatched. This CDR3 has 16 amino acids. The V gene's germline CDR1 is LNHNV and CDR2 YYDKDF (reference sequence).

The V call is TRBV6-6, the J call TRBJ2-2; 7 nucleotides agree with TRBD1. Germline V gene lookup returns CDR1 MNHNY and CDR2 SVGAGI (reference sequence). This CDR3 is 16 amino acids long. Trimming at V came to 5 bases and at J to 1 base, leaving 7 bases not matched to a gene. CDR3 protein: CASSARDSGNTGELFF. The CDR3 DNA reads as TGTGCCAGCAGTGCCCGGGACAGCGGGAACACCGGGGAGCTGTTTTTT.

V gene TRBV7-8 combines with J gene TRBJ2-6; D is ambiguous. CDR1 SGHVS and CDR2 FQNEAQ come from the germline V gene. V lost 4 bases to trimming and J lost 1 base, with 11 bases between them. The CDR3 extends over 16 amino acids. CDR3 nucleotides: TGTGCCAGCAGCTCAAGGCCGGAGTCTGGGGCCAACGTCCTGACTTTC. Translation: CASSSRPESGANVLTF.

This sequence joins TRBV4-1 and TRBJ1-2; D is possibly TRBD1 (6 bases). The germline gives CDR1 MGHRA, CDR2 YSYEKL. V was shortened by 1 base and J by 5 bases, with 14 bases between the two germline ends. The length of the CDR3 is 15 residues. The chain's CDR3 is CASSQGGGGPYGYTF. The DNA of the CDR3 is TGCGCCAGCAGCCAAGGCGGGGGCGGACCTTATGGCTACACCTTC.

V gene TRBV18 combines with J gene TRBJ2-7; TRBD1 aligns across 7 bases. This CDR3 region has 13 residues. Trimming took 8 bases from V and 5 from J; bases not matched to a gene: 9. Germline V gene data show CDR1 as KGHSH and CDR2 as LQKENI. CDR3 coding DNA: TGTGCCAGCAGAGAGACAGGGATCGACGAGCAGTACTTC. Translating it yields CASRETGIDEQYF.

The V and J genes are TRBV2 and TRBJ1-1, with D possibly matching TRBD1 (5 bases). CDR3 length equals 11 residues. The germline gives CDR1 SNHLY, CDR2 FYNNEI. The V and J ends lost 6 bases and 6 bases respectively, with 8 bases between them. CDR3 sequence: CASRLTAEAFF. CDR3 nucleotide sequence: TGTGCCAGCAGGTTGACAGCTGAAGCTTTCTTT.

This rearrangement joins TRBV11-2 to TRBJ1-2; D remains unclear. Germline CDR1 SGHAT, CDR2 FQNNGV. The CDR3 contains 16 residues. V was shortened by 4 bases and J by 5 bases, with 20 bases between the two germline ends. The CDR3 sequence: CASSWTGEGFSYGYTF. The CDR3 DNA sequence: TGTGCCAGCAGCTGGACTGGTGAGGGTTTTTCTTATGGCTACACCTTC.

This chain uses TRBV9 with TRBJ1-2; D gene ambiguous. The CDR3 is 15 amino acids. Deletions cut 0 bases from V and 4 bases from J, with 13 bases between. CDR1 and CDR2 (germline): SGDLS, YYNGEE. As DNA, the CDR3 is TGTGCCAGCAGCGTAGCCCAGGCAAACCTCTATGGCTACACCTTC. It yields the protein CASSVAQANLYGYTF.

This clone has just a few counts. V is TRBV5-1 and J is TRBJ2-3; either TRBD1 or TRBD2 may supply D (6 bases each). Germline assignment: CDR1 SGHRS and CDR2 YFSETQ. This CDR3 is 15 amino acids long. Trimming left V 0 bases short and J 2 bases short, with 10 bases between. In DNA form, the CDR3 reads TGCGCCAGCAGCTTGGCGGGGGCCACCACAGATACGCAGTATTTT. This encodes CASSLAGATTDTQYF.

This clone occurred a few times. The same CDR3 is also encoded by other DNA sequences in this sample. The CDR3 bases are TGTGCCTGGAGTGTACGGGGGGGCACTGAAGCTTTCTTT. This encodes CAWSVRGGTEAFF. The chain has TRBV30 and TRBJ1-1; D may be TRBD1 (5 bases). V was trimmed by 0 bases and J by 4 bases, leaving 9 bases between them. This CDR3 contains 13 residues. Germline lookup yields CDR1 GTSNPN and CDR2 SVGIG (reference sequence).

The rearrangement joins TRBV7-9 to TRBJ1-1; D is undetermined. Trimming stripped 1 base from V and 3 bases from J, with 3 bases between. Germline CDR1 reads SEHNR; CDR2 reads FQNEAQ (reference sequence). This CDR3 spans 12 amino acids. The CDR3 DNA follows: TGTGCCAGCAGCTTAGTCTACACTGAAGCTTTCTTT. Protein product: CASSLVYTEAFF. The full variable domain, in which reference TRBV7-9 and TRBJ1-1 provide the parts outside the CDR3, is DTGVSQNPRHKITKRGQNVTFRCDPISEHNRLYWYRQTLGQGPEFLTYFQNEAQLEKSRLLSDRFSAERPKGSFSTLEIQRTEQGDSAMYLCASSLVYTEAFFGQGTRLTVV.

The rearrangement links TRBV12-3 or TRBV12-4 to TRBJ1-5; D gene uncertain. The CDR3 runs to 13 residues. V gave up 3 bases and J gave up 7 bases, with 10 bases separating them. Here the CDR3 reads CASSLRGYQPQHF. In DNA form, the CDR3 reads TGTGCCAGCAGTTTGAGAGGATACCAGCCCCAGCATTTT.